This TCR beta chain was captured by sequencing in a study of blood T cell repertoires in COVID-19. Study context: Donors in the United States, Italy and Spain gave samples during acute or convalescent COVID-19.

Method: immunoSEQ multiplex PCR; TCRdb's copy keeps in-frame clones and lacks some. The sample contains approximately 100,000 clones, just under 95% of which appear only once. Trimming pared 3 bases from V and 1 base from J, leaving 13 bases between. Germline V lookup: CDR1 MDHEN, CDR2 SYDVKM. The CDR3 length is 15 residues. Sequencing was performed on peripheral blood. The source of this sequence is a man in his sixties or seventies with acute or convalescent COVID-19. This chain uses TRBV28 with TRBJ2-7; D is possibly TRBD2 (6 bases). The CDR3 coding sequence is TGTGCCAGCAGTTTTGGGGGGACCCCTTCCTACGAGCAGTACTTC. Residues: CASSFGGTPSYEQYF.